The rows below give T cell receptor beta chains drawn from one sample of a study of monozygotic twins with inflammatory bowel disease. TCRdb re-called the 5' RACE reads; one entry per CDR3 protein, DNA not given. The record lists more than 350,000 distinct CDR3 sequences, of which the ten most abundant hold around 2.4%. The source material was blood. The receptors stem from a human donor with ulcerative colitis or Crohn's disease, or a healthy co-twin of an affected twin (not recorded which). CDR3s include the opening cysteine and the closing phenylalanine or tryptophan.

CDR3aa: CASSPASPSGELFF; j_gene: TRBJ2-2; v_gene: TRBV7-6
CDR3aa: CASSPGWGLEIHEQFF; j_gene: TRBJ2-1; v_gene: TRBV7-6
CDR3aa: CASSPGHNAGNTIYF; j_gene: TRBJ1-3; v_gene: TRBV5-1
CDR3aa: CASRPSGYPPETQYF; j_gene: TRBJ2-5; v_gene: TRBV6-2/TRBV6-3
CDR3aa: CASSWDDSYNEQFF; j_gene: TRBJ2-1; v_gene: TRBV6-2/TRBV6-3
CDR3aa: CASSLGLAGGGIYEQYF; j_gene: TRBJ2-7; v_gene: TRBV5-1
CDR3aa: CASSQGPGNYNEQFF; j_gene: TRBJ2-1; v_gene: TRBV4-1
CDR3aa: CASSFRDREAFF; j_gene: TRBJ1-1; v_gene: TRBV12-3/TRBV12-4
CDR3aa: CASTTGLYSNRPQHF; j_gene: TRBJ1-5; v_gene: TRBV12-3/TRBV12-4
CDR3aa: CASSTAGFLGRTAALTGELFF; j_gene: TRBJ2-2; v_gene: TRBV4-2
CDR3aa: CASSPGTSGGSSYNEQFF; j_gene: TRBJ2-1; v_gene: TRBV19
CDR3aa: CSAGQGANTGELFF; j_gene: TRBJ2-2; v_gene: TRBV20-1
CDR3aa: CASSTPRQGKSTGELFF; j_gene: TRBJ2-2; v_gene: TRBV12-3/TRBV12-4
CDR3aa: CSAPKVGSNQPQHF; j_gene: TRBJ1-5; v_gene: TRBV20-1
CDR3aa: CSGSFGGGSYNEQFF; j_gene: TRBJ2-1; v_gene: TRBV29-1
CDR3aa: CASSLRTSGSYSYNEQFF; j_gene: TRBJ2-1; v_gene: TRBV11-2
CDR3aa: CASRYPRLAGGQETQYF; j_gene: TRBJ2-5; v_gene: TRBV6-2/TRBV6-3
CDR3aa: CASRQGAGTQETQYF; j_gene: TRBJ2-5; v_gene: TRBV11-2
CDR3aa: CASSFLADTQYF; j_gene: TRBJ2-3; v_gene: TRBV12-3/TRBV12-4
CDR3aa: CSARDSRFSGNTIYF; j_gene: TRBJ1-3; v_gene: TRBV20-1
CDR3aa: CASSLGTGSHNEQFF; j_gene: TRBJ2-1; v_gene: TRBV7-3
CDR3aa: CSARIRGSSGANVLTF; j_gene: TRBJ2-6; v_gene: TRBV20-1
CDR3aa: CASSLEDRASNYGYTF; j_gene: TRBJ1-2; v_gene: TRBV7-9
CDR3aa: CASIHPRGIGYTF; j_gene: TRBJ1-2; v_gene: TRBV12-3/TRBV12-4
CDR3aa: CASSPPQGEGVNTEAFF; j_gene: TRBJ1-1; v_gene: TRBV5-1
CDR3aa: CASSLTPGPPANEQFF; j_gene: TRBJ2-1; v_gene: TRBV7-3
CDR3aa: CATGDISYEQYF; j_gene: TRBJ2-7; v_gene: TRBV10-3
CDR3aa: CASSYQGGTILRGYTF; j_gene: TRBJ1-2; v_gene: TRBV6-5
CDR3aa: CASSLGGVRVDEQFF; j_gene: TRBJ2-1; v_gene: TRBV7-9
CDR3aa: CASSGGQGAQNQPQHF; j_gene: TRBJ1-5; v_gene: TRBV2